This T cell receptor beta chain was found in a study of T cells in women clearing cervical HPV infection (dated by TCRdb to 2016 to 2019). As for the study more broadly: Cases were 20 to 25 women with histologically confirmed HPV16-related CIN3 or worse, including a couple of invasive cancers. Nested within Costa Rica's Guanacaste HPV Natural History Study, an exploratory proof-of-principle case-control study compared TCR repertoires across cervical HPV16 outcomes. Cases and controls were matched on age within five years and on year of sample collection. Cases had a median age of almost 35 years compared with roughly 41 for controls, and baseline characteristics showed no significant differences between the groups. Among cases, blood sampling occurred a median of about 150 days after lesion detection, with an interquartile range of 90 to 200 days. Blood from cases was collected at the visit at which the lesion was first identified, whereas blood from controls was collected once infection was no longer detected. As quality controls, five blinded duplicates were added to each group, bringing the total to roughly 60 samples made up of some 50 participants and some 10 replicates. Because only a few women had HLA typing data, the possibility that HLA type acted as a confounder could not be ruled out. The controls were around 26 women whose single incident HPV16 infection cleared within 12 months with no development of precancer or cancer. The parent cohort enrolled roughly 9,400 women aged 18 or older in Guanacaste, Costa Rica, in 1993 to 1994 and followed the women for around 7 years. The investigation overall reported the following: Because of the cross-sectional design, the study could not determine whether the associations came before infection or resulted from infection, and neither effector/memory subsets nor HPV-specific T cells were isolated. TCR repertoire richness was significantly higher in CIN3+ cases than in controls across sequencing depths, while evenness did not differ. Random forest classifiers combining richness and V gene abundances distinguished cases from controls with an estimated AUC of 0.8 to 0.9. Lower TRBV6-7 relative abundance was observed in cases than in controls (around 0.1% versus 0.15%; Bonferroni P = 0.0008). Because the number of T cells per sample was unknown, the richness differences could reflect varying T-cell content rather than repertoire biology.

The immunoSEQ assay used multiplex PCR to amplify TCR beta CDR3 regions from an average of about 1,200 ng of genomic DNA per sample. Primer bias was corrected in the assay by using a complete synthetic TCR repertoire to establish an amplification baseline. The amplicons were sequenced using the Illumina platform. The authors' analysis ran thus. Sequences were error-corrected by clustering with frequency ratios and a modified nearest-neighbor algorithm, then analyzed in the immunoSEQ Analyzer with IMGT gene definitions. TCR richness and evenness were averaged over 20 rarefaction repeats at each rarefaction depth, excluding samples with fewer sequences than the depth. V, D and J gene relative abundances were compared between groups with Wilcoxon rank sum tests, applying FDR correction. An intraclass correlation of 95% to 97% for TCR richness and an average of around 71% across over 65 gene segments were obtained from the blinded duplicates. Imported from immuneACCESS, the table was reduced by TCRdb to in-frame sequences with V and J called. These copies leave out some clones; in studies compared against another copy, an unresolved V gene accounts for under half, and the cause of the remainder is not known. V, J and clone size are taken as reported in that table, and D and trimming were inferred from the DNA itself. Per the sample table, the count is some 25,000 clones. Approximately 6.3% of the sample lies in the top ten.

Every participant had a single incident cervical HPV16 infection, and prevalent HPV16 infections were excluded. Cervical HPV DNA was detected by MY09/MY11 PCR and genotyped by dot-blot hybridization. Approximately 15 mL of heparinized blood was centrifuged, after which the buffy coat was aliquoted, frozen at -30 degrees C, and then stored at -80 degrees C. QIAGEN kits were used to extract genomic DNA from the buffy coat specimens. Counted from cysteine to phenylalanine, this CDR3 has 13 amino acids. Part of the CDR3 DNA is given, 30 bases translated from base 1. The germline V gene (reference sequence) supplies CDR1 SGHKS and CDR2 YYEKEE. At the junction V is shortened by 4 bases and J by 5 bases, with 9 bases in between. On this clone: It lacks a known antigen. The DNA ends 3 residues before the CDR3 does, and the rest of the CDR3 is filled in from the germline J gene.

The chain is made from TRBV5-5 and TRBJ1-4; matching of 5 bases hints at TRBD1 as the D gene. This clonotype was obtained from a woman between 18 and 75 years old with a cervical HPV16 infection that either progressed to CIN3+ or cleared (not recorded which). The sequenced material came from blood buffy coat. The covered CDR3 bases are TGTGCCAGCAGCGCGGGGGGAAATGAAAAA. Translation gives CASSAGGNEK. The CDR3 reads in full as CASSAGGNEKLFF.